This TCR beta chain was obtained from a study of PD-L1 blockade in urothelial cancer. At the level of the study: Most patients, about 85% of the roughly 29, were males with bladder-origin cancer.

Findings and limits, study-wide: Pretreatment blood TCR clonality under the median forecast improved survival.

As for this clone: The antigen is unknown.

The CDR3 length is 16 residues. Germline V CDR1 and CDR2: SGHTA, FQGNSA. The germline V and J ends were trimmed by 0 bases and 8 bases, with 17 bases remaining between them. The repertoire was sequenced with immunoSEQ multiplex PCR; TCRdb's copy has only in-frame clones and lacks some. The sample has roughly 52,000 clones, 84% seen once. Time point: pretreatment peripheral blood. Here the sequenced sample was PBMCs, taken around atezolizumab (anti-PD-L1) treatment. The chain has TRBV7-2 and TRBJ2-4; possible D gene TRBD2, 5 bases. This sequence was found in a man aged 50 to 59 with urothelial cancer. The CDR3 protein is CASSLAPGVGKHIQYF. DNA for the CDR3: TGTGCCAGCAGCTTAGCACCCGGGGTGGGAAAACACATTCAGTACTTC.